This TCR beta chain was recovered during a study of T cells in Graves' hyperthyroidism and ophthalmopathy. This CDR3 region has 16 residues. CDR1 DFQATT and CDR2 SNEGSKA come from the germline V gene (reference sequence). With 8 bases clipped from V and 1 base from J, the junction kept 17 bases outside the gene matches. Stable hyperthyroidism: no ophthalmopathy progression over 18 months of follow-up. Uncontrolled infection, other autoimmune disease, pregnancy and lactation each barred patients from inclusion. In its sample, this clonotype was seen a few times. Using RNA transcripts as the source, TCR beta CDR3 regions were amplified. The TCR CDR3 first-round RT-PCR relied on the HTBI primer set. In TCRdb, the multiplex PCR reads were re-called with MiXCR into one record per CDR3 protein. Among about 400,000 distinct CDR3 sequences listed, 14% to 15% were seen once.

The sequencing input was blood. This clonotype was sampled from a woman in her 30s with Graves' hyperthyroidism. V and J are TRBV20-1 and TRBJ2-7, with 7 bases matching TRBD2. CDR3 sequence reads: CSTYQTTQRGSYEQYF. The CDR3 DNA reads TGCAGTACGTACCAAACTACCCAGCGGGGATCCTACGAGCAGTACTTC.